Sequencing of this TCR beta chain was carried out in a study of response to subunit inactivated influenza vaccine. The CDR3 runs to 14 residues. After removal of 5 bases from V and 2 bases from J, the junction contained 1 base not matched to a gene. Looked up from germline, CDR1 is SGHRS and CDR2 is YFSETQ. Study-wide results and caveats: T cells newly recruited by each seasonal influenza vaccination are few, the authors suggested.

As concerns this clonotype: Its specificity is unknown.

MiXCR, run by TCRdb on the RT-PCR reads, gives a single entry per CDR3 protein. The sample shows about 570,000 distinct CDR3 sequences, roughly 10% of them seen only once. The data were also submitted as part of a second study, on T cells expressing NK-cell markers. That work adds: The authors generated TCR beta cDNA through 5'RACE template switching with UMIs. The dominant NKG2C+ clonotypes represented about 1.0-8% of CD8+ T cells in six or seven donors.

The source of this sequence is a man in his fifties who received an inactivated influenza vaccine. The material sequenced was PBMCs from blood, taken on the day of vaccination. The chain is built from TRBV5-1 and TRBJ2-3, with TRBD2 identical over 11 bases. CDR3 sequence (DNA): TGCGCCAGCAGACTAGCGGGGGACACAGATACGCAGTATTTT. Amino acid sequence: CASRLAGDTDTQYF.